The present T cell receptor beta chain was sequenced within a study of T-cell memory formation after mild COVID-19. In the study overall: Largely donor-specific TCR clusters were found. Study findings and constraints: Clones that got smaller from day 15 to 85 had even CD4/CD8, while clones growing later tipped toward CD4+.

TCRdb called the 5' RACE reads again in MiXCR, with one record for every CDR3 protein. In the table there are about 260,000 distinct CDR3 sequences, approximately 15% of which are singletons. Comments on this clonotype: The antigen remains unidentified.

This CDR3 has 17 amino acids. The V and J ends lost 3 bases and 5 bases respectively, with 20 bases between them. Germline V gene sequence: CDR1 KGHSH, CDR2 LQKENI. V usage is TRBV18 and J usage is TRBJ2-1; D is unclear. The receptor was derived from a man aged 18 to 30 who had mild COVID-19 (a few samples of this study predate the infection). Cell type and time point are not known. Input material: PBMCs or a T cell subset sorted from them (not recorded which). The chain's CDR3 is CASSPSPGGGVDNEQFF. DNA of the CDR3: TGTGCCAGCTCACCCTCCCCGGGCGGTGGCGTGGACAATGAGCAGTTCTTC.